A single sample is the source of the 27 T cell receptor beta chains below, sequenced in a study of T cell repertoires in cytomegalovirus infection. TCRdb reprocessed the reads with MiXCR, giving one entry per CDR3 protein. The sample records 250,000 to 300,000 distinct CDR3 sequences, roughly an eighth being singletons. The specimen was PBMCs. These receptors were obtained from a human donor in good health (CMV status not recorded). Some clones in this sample may be carry-over from other donors' samples.

This clonotype was observed at least ten times. V and J are TRBV7-2 and TRBJ1-2; 7 bases match TRBD1. This CDR3 is 14 amino acids long. Trimming removed 3 bases from V and 5 bases from J; junction bases left unmatched: 6. Germline loops: CDR1 SGHTA, CDR2 FQGNSA. The CDR3 spells CASSLSKGAYGYTF. The CDR3 nucleotides read TGTGCCAGCAGCTTGAGTAAGGGGGCTTATGGCTACACCTTC. Together with reference TRBV7-2 and TRBJ1-2, the CDR3 gives the full variable domain: GAGVSQSPSNKVTEKGKDVELRCDPISGHTALYWYRQSLGQGLEFLIYFQGNSAPDKSGLPSDRFSAERTGGSVSTLTIQRTQQEDSAVYLCASSLSKGAYGYTFGSGTRLTVV.

The V and J genes are TRBV6-4 and TRBJ2-3, with 10 bases that match TRBD1. The trim removed 0 bases at V and 4 bases at J, leaving 4 bases unmatched. Germline lookup yields CDR1 MRHNA and CDR2 SNTAGT. The CDR3 spans 16 residues. CDR3 amino acids: CASSDSGQGRPDTQYF. The CDR3 region has the DNA TGTGCCAGCAGTGACTCGGGACAGGGGCGACCAGATACGCAGTATTTT.

Details on this clonotype: Germline and junction disagree at one end, which may indicate a read error. The chain has TRBV5-3 and TRBJ2-3; D may correspond to TRBD1 or TRBD2 (6 bases each). TRBV5-3 qualifies as an ORF whose function is uncertain. This CDR3 has 14 amino acids. CDR3 coding DNA: TGTGCCAGCAGCTTAGTAGGGGGGCGAGATACGCAGTATTTT. Residues: CASSLVGGRDTQYF.

The genes are TRBV3-1 and TRBJ1-5; no firm D call. Germline V gene lookup returns CDR1 LGHDT and CDR2 YNNKEL (reference sequence). Trimming stripped 0 bases from V and 6 bases from J, with 6 bases between. The CDR3 length is 13 residues. The CDR3 nucleotides are TGTGCCAGCAGCCAAGATCTGTTTCAGCCCCAGCATTTT. Translation: CASSQDLFQPQHF.

This clonotype was counted a single time. This chain connects TRBV20-1 to TRBJ2-3, with 8 bases matching TRBD2. Germline loops: CDR1 DFQATT, CDR2 SNEGSKA (reference sequence). The CDR3 runs 17 residues. The CDR3 reads CSKVPHPRAGGTDTQYF. CDR3 sequence (DNA): TGCAGCAAAGTTCCCCACCCCCGAGCGGGGGGCACAGATACGCAGTATTTT.

This clonotype was recorded many times. The chain has TRBV29-1 and TRBJ2-3; D is undetermined. CDR1 is SQVTM and CDR2 is ANQGSEA in the germline V gene. The CDR3 loop spans 13 amino acids. V was trimmed by 4 bases and J by 3 bases, leaving 11 bases between them. CDR3 region: CSVAQAGTDTQYF. DNA for the CDR3: TGCAGCGTTGCCCAGGCCGGGACAGATACGCAGTATTTT.

This chain connects TRBV10-3 to TRBJ2-5, with D perhaps being TRBD1 or TRBD2 (5 bases each). Per the germline V gene, CDR1 is ENHRY and CDR2 is SYGVKD. Trimming removed 10 bases at V and 1 base at J, with 16 bases between. The CDR3 extends over 14 amino acids. CDR3 amino acids: CATQGGGIQETQYF. In DNA, the CDR3 is TGTGCCACCCAGGGTGGGGGAATCCAAGAGACCCAGTACTTC.

CDR3 sequence: CASSRGPGLTGNEQFF. In nucleotides, the CDR3 is TGTGCCAGTAGTAGGGGACCGGGACTAACGGGGAATGAGCAGTTCTTC. V gene TRBV19 combines with J gene TRBJ2-1, with 7 nucleotides matching TRBD2. Germline V CDR1 and CDR2: LNHDA, SQIVND (reference sequence). There are 16 residues in the CDR3. V shed 4 bases, J shed 7 bases, and the junction held 13 bases outside the gene matches.

In this sample, this clonotype turned up many times. V is TRBV27 and J is TRBJ2-1; no definite D call. This CDR3 contains 12 residues. Germline CDR1 and CDR2: MNHEY and SMNVEV (reference sequence). Deletions cut 8 bases from V and 5 bases from J, with 10 bases between. The CDR3 sequence: CASSASNNEQFF. CDR3 coding DNA: TGTGCCAGCTCCGCCTCAAACAATGAGCAGTTCTTC.

This clonotype appeared a few times. The V call is TRBV29-1, the J call TRBJ1-5; maybe TRBD1 (5 bases). There are 13 residues in the CDR3. The germline CDR1 and CDR2 sequences are SQVTM and ANQGSEA. Trimming pared 4 bases from V and 2 bases from J, leaving 9 bases between. This CDR3 is CSVGGGGNQPQHF. The CDR3 bases are TGCAGCGTTGGGGGGGGGGGCAATCAGCCCCAGCATTTT. Looking up the rest from reference TRBV29-1 and TRBJ1-5 gives the full variable domain: SAVISQKPSRDICQRGTSLTIQCQVDSQVTMMFWYRQQPGQSLTLIATANQGSEATYESGFVIDKFPISRPNLTFSTLTVSNMSPEDSSIYLCSVGGGGNQPQHFGDGTRLSIL.

This clonotype was seen a handful of times. V and J are TRBV20-1 and TRBJ1-3; the D is unclear. This CDR3 has 15 residues. Trimming removed 4 bases at V and 1 base at J, with 14 bases between. CDR1 is DFQATT and CDR2 is SNEGSKA in the germline V gene (reference sequence). The CDR3 DNA reads as TGCAGTGCTACTAGAAGGGTTATTTCTGGAAACACCATATATTTT. Encoded protein: CSATRRVISGNTIYF.

The chain combines TRBV9 with TRBJ2-3, with D unclear. In germline, CDR1 is SGDLS, CDR2 YYNGEE. The CDR3 covers 16 residues. V lost 0 bases, J lost 0 bases, and 11 bases lay in between. The CDR3 DNA is TGTGCCAGCAGCGTAGTGGGGAACCCTAGCACAGATACGCAGTATTTT. This translates into CASSVVGNPSTDTQYF.

This clonotype was counted a few times. The chain joins TRBV11-2 to TRBJ2-1; possible D gene TRBD2, 6 bases. The germline gives CDR1 SGHAT, CDR2 FQNNGV. The V end was cut by 5 bases, the J end by 9 bases, with 14 bases between. The CDR3 sequence is 13 residues long. The CDR3 here is CASSPQLEGEQFF. The CDR3 nucleotides read TGTGCCAGCAGCCCCCAACTGGAGGGTGAGCAGTTCTTC.

Concerning this clonotype: This clone may be a read error of a much larger clone one base away. The chain uses TRBV6-1 and TRBJ2-5, with 10 bases identical to TRBD2. CDR3 length: 15 amino acids. Germline lookup yields CDR1 MNHNS and CDR2 SASEGT. The ends lost 9 bases at V and 4 bases at J; junction bases unmatched: 11. In nucleotides, the CDR3 is TGTGCCAGAAGGAGAGAGCGGGGGGGCCGAGAGACCCAGTACTTC. It codes for CARRRERGGRETQYF.

V usage is TRBV11-3 and J usage is TRBJ2-1, with 11 positions matching TRBD2. There are 15 residues in the CDR3. V lost 2 bases, J lost 6 bases, and 3 bases stayed unmatched. Germline V gene lookup returns CDR1 SGHNT and CDR2 YENEEA. For the CDR3, the DNA is TGTGCCAGCAGCTTACAGGGACTAGCGGCCAATGAGCAGTTCTTC. Translated: CASSLQGLAANEQFF.

Ten or more counts support this clonotype. This chain's CDR3 is CASSSNRGELFF. The CDR3 DNA reads as TGTGCCAGCAGCTCAAACCGCGGGGAGCTGTTTTTT. The gene calls are TRBV11-3 and TRBJ2-2; D ambiguous. V lost 4 bases to trimming and J lost 7 bases, with 7 bases between them. CDR1 is SGHNT, CDR2 YENEEA, per germline. There are 12 residues in the CDR3.

This clonotype was observed at least ten times. The chain combines TRBV20-1 with TRBJ2-5; D gene uncertain. Germline CDR1 and CDR2: DFQATT and SNEGSKA (reference sequence). V was cut by 6 bases and J by 3 bases, with 17 bases left in between. The CDR3 contains 14 residues. The CDR3 sequence: CSARSRRAEETQYF. CDR3 coding DNA: TGCAGTGCACGCTCCCGGAGAGCCGAAGAGACCCAGTACTTC.

This clonotype has only a few counts. The rearrangement links TRBV5-4 to TRBJ2-1; 9 bases are a match to TRBD2. The CDR3 length is 15 residues. V lost 0 bases to trimming and J lost 5 bases; unmatched junction nucleotides: 3. CDR1 and CDR2 from the germline V gene are SGHNT and YYREEE (reference sequence). The chain's CDR3 is CASSLAVAGDNEQFF. Written as DNA, the CDR3 is TGTGCCAGCAGCTTGGCTGTAGCGGGGGACAATGAGCAGTTCTTC.

At least ten counts were recorded for this clonotype. V gene TRBV28 combines with J gene TRBJ2-7; 11 bases match TRBD1. Unmatched junction bases numbered 4, after V lost 5 bases and J lost 7 bases. Germline values: CDR1 MDHEN, CDR2 SYDVKM. The CDR3 loop spans 13 amino acids. CDR3 protein: CASSPRDRGEQYF. The CDR3 DNA sequence: TGTGCCAGCAGTCCCCGGGACAGGGGGGAGCAGTACTTC. The whole variable domain, filled in from reference TRBV28 and TRBJ2-7, reads DVKVTQSSRYLVKRTGEKVFLECVQDMDHENMFWYRQDPGLGLRLIYFSYDVKMKEKGDIPEGYSVSREKKERFSLILESASTNQTSMYLCASSPRDRGEQYFGPGTRLTVT.

The J gene is TRBJ2-6, the V gene TRBV14; D is possibly TRBD1 (5 bases). Germline CDR1 reads SGHDN; CDR2 reads FVKESK. V shed 0 bases and J shed 2 bases, with 8 bases lying between them. There are 16 residues in the CDR3. Here the CDR3 reads CASSQDLRAGANVLTF. The CDR3 DNA follows: TGTGCCAGCAGCCAAGATCTCAGGGCTGGGGCCAACGTCCTGACTTTC.

This clonotype was picked up many times. The V gene is TRBV10-3, the J gene TRBJ1-1; D ambiguous. This CDR3 region has 12 residues. Germline V gene sequence: CDR1 ENHRY, CDR2 SYGVKD. V lost 0 bases to trimming and J lost 7 bases, with 6 bases between them. The CDR3 protein is CAISESNGEAFF. CDR3 DNA: TGTGCCATCAGTGAGTCGAACGGTGAAGCTTTCTTT.

This clonotype has a count of ten or more. The J gene is TRBJ1-2, the V gene TRBV7-2; D remains unclear. The length of the CDR3 is 13 residues. Germline V gene lookup returns CDR1 SGHTA and CDR2 FQGNSA. V was cut by 1 base and J by 12 bases, with 15 bases left in between. The DNA for the CDR3 is TGTGCCAGCAGCTTAGATATCTTTGACACTGACACCTTC. Protein sequence: CASSLDIFDTDTF.

This clonotype was detected ten times or more. The V gene is TRBV7-2, the J gene TRBJ1-5, with 8 bases that match TRBD1. V lost 5 bases and J lost 7; bases outside the gene matches: 7. The CDR3 runs 14 residues. Germline V lookup: CDR1 SGHTA, CDR2 FQGNSA. The chain's CDR3 is CASSVPGGTQPQHF. The CDR3 coding sequence is TGTGCCAGCAGCGTCCCAGGGGGCACCCAGCCCCAGCATTTT.

On this clonotype: Given a much more abundant clone one base away, this may be a read error. For the CDR3, the DNA is TGTGCCACCAGCCAAGGCTACGAGCAGTACTTC. It translates to CATSQGYEQYF. The chain has TRBV15 and TRBJ2-7; no definite D call. The V end was cut by 5 bases, the J end by 3 bases, with 5 bases between. The CDR3 consists of 11 residues. CDR1 is LNHNV and CDR2 is YYDKDF in the germline V gene (reference sequence).

This chain joins TRBV14 and TRBJ1-1; D is uncertain. Trimming removed 4 bases at V and 1 base at J, with 10 bases between. Germline loops: CDR1 SGHDN, CDR2 FVKESK. The CDR3 runs 14 residues. CDR3 in DNA: TGTGCCAGCAGCCCTTTGGCAGAGAACACTGAAGCTTTCTTT. Its translation is CASSPLAENTEAFF.

This clonotype was recorded many times. The chain combines TRBV19 with TRBJ2-6; D possibly corresponds to TRBD1 (5 bases). Trimming took off 6 bases at V and 6 bases at J, with 21 bases between the two ends. Germline V lookup: CDR1 LNHDA, CDR2 SQIVND (reference sequence). The CDR3 is 17 residues long. The CDR3 loop is CASSLTDTAWVANVLTF. CDR3 bases: TGTGCCAGTAGCCTAACGGACACAGCGTGGGTGGCCAACGTCCTGACTTTC.

Ten or more counts support this clonotype. The chain combines TRBV20-1 with TRBJ2-7, with TRBD2 identical over 15 bases. The CDR3 consists of 16 residues. Germline loops: CDR1 DFQATT, CDR2 SNEGSKA (reference sequence). V shed 5 bases and J 5 bases; nucleotides not matched to a gene: 10. Here the CDR3 DNA reads TGCAGTGCTCCCGTTGGGACTAGCGGGAGGAGGGACGAGCAGTACTTC. Translation gives CSAPVGTSGRRDEQYF.